Listed below are T cell receptor beta chains from one sample, sequenced in a study of cytomegalovirus exposure and HLA in healthy donors. TCRdb's table, derived via immunoSEQ multiplex PCR, lists solely in-frame clones and lacks some. The table includes 95,000 to 150,000 clones, around 72% detected once. The sequenced sample consisted of PBMCs. Receptors were obtained from a man aged 25 to 45 in good health and CMV-seronegative. CDR3s include the opening cysteine and the closing phenylalanine or tryptophan.

j_call v_call cdr3_aa
TRBJ1-3 TRBV7-9 CAINSGTGSGNTIYF
TRBJ1-2 TRBV6-6 CASRDGTAIIKGYTF
TRBJ2-3 TRBV30 CAWSEDRAKPTETDTQYF
TRBJ1-2 TRBV4-1 CASSQGRSEGYGYTF
TRBJ1-4 TRBV4-3 CASSQDTDSQGNEKLFF
TRBJ1-2 TRBV7-8 CASSSGRGSGYTF
TRBJ1-1 TRBV6-6 CASSSTRNTEAFF
TRBJ2-6 TRBV10-2 CASLGASSGANVLTF
TRBJ1-1 TRBV5-1 CASSLVGGGKAFF
TRBJ2-1 TRBV27 CASSLFVGSTYNEQFF
TRBJ2-3 TRBV19 CASSMRTSTDTQYF
TRBJ2-3 TRBV11-2 CASSLEPAGQTQYF
TRBJ2-7 TRBV7-2 CASNSQGAGYEQYF
TRBJ1-5 TRBV27 CASSLTGGVQPQHF
TRBJ1-2 TRBV7-8 CASSPPGTGADGYTF
TRBJ2-7 TRBV27 CASSSDLRRGEQYF
TRBJ2-7 TRBV4-1 CASSQGDFSYEQYF
TRBJ1-4 TRBV29-1 CSVEDRQGGEKLFF
TRBJ1-2 TRBV6-5 CASRTTGTYYGYTF
TRBJ2-5 TRBV5-1 CASSLDRGRAETQYF